Listed below are T cell receptor beta chains from one sample, sequenced in a study of human T cells and chemical hapten exposure. TCRdb called the RACE reads again in MiXCR, with one record for every CDR3 protein. This sample carries around 120,000 distinct CDR3 sequences, approximately 12% of them seen once, and the ten largest clones take roughly 2.8%. The source material was whole blood, sampled in connection with sensitization to the hapten diphenylcyclopropenone (DPC). These receptors originate from a woman in her late teens or twenties with alopecia areata. Some clones in this sample may be carry-over from other donors' samples. Both conserved end residues are part of each CDR3. Each record gives: CDR3 protein, CDR3 DNA, clone size, V gene, J gene, D gene. The D gene is left open where the match is weak. Only some rows state a clone size, as once, few, many or a class for expanded clones.

CDR3 protein: CASSRDLLVYGYTF
CDR3 DNA: TGCGCCAGCAGCCGGGACCTCCTAGTCTATGGCTACACCTTC
clone size: .
V gene: TRBV4-1
J gene: TRBJ1-2
D gene: .

CDR3 protein: CASSRVLGTGSADTQYF
CDR3 DNA: TGCGCCAGCAGCCGAGTACTTGGGACAGGGAGTGCAGATACGCAGTATTTT
clone size: few
V gene: TRBV4-3
J gene: TRBJ2-3
D gene: TRBD1

CDR3 protein: CASSFGRNTEAFF
CDR3 DNA: TGTGCCAGCAGTTTCGGGAGGAACACTGAAGCTTTCTTT
clone size: many
V gene: TRBV12-3/TRBV12-4
J gene: TRBJ1-1
D gene: .

CDR3 protein: CASSPTPQESKAFF
CDR3 DNA: TGTGCCAGCTCACCAACTCCTCAAGAATCTAAAGCTTTCTTT
clone size: .
V gene: TRBV18
J gene: TRBJ1-1
D gene: .

CDR3 protein: CSAHPFPTGELFF
CDR3 DNA: TGCAGTGCTCATCCATTCCCCACCGGGGAGCTGTTTTTT
clone size: many
V gene: TRBV20-1
J gene: TRBJ2-2
D gene: .

CDR3 protein: CASSPWGDPGNEQFF
CDR3 DNA: TGTGCCAGCAGCCCGTGGGGGGATCCCGGCAATGAGCAGTTCTTC
clone size: many
V gene: TRBV7-6
J gene: TRBJ2-1
D gene: .

CDR3 protein: CASSQSEGTGDQPQHF
CDR3 DNA: TGTGCCAGCAGCCAGTCGGAGGGGACAGGGGACCAGCCCCAGCATTTT
clone size: few
V gene: TRBV4-2
J gene: TRBJ1-5
D gene: TRBD1

CDR3 protein: CSASKQGRAYEQYF
CDR3 DNA: TGCAGCGCCTCCAAACAGGGAAGGGCCTACGAGCAGTACTTC
clone size: many
V gene: TRBV29-1
J gene: TRBJ2-7
D gene: .

CDR3 protein: CASSALAGTELFF
CDR3 DNA: TGTGCCAGCAGCGCTCTAGCGGGGACGGAGCTGTTTTTT
clone size: few
V gene: TRBV6-2/TRBV6-3
J gene: TRBJ2-2
D gene: TRBD2

CDR3 protein: CAISESAGNQPQHF
CDR3 DNA: TGTGCCATCAGTGAGTCGGCCGGGAATCAGCCCCAGCATTTT
clone size: few
V gene: TRBV10-3
J gene: TRBJ1-5
D gene: .

CDR3 protein: CAISKKRDRGIPDVYGYTF
CDR3 DNA: TGTGCCATCAGTAAAAAACGGGACAGGGGGATACCTGATGTCTATGGCTACACCTTC
clone size: few
V gene: TRBV10-3
J gene: TRBJ1-2
D gene: TRBD1

CDR3 protein: CASSNNAAGELFF
CDR3 DNA: TGTGCCAGCAGCAACAACGCCGCCGGGGAGCTGTTTTTT
clone size: .
V gene: TRBV7-2
J gene: TRBJ2-2
D gene: .

CDR3 protein: CASSQQPPRGGPSYEQYF
CDR3 DNA: TGTGCCAGCAGCCAGCAACCCCCGCGGGGGGGCCCATCCTACGAGCAGTACTTC
clone size: few
V gene: TRBV7-6
J gene: TRBJ2-7
D gene: TRBD2

CDR3 protein: CASSPRTERAYEQYF
CDR3 DNA: TGTGCCAGCAGTCCTCGGACAGAGCGGGCCTACGAGCAGTACTTC
clone size: .
V gene: TRBV27
J gene: TRBJ2-7
D gene: .

CDR3 protein: CASRLQGATDTQYF
CDR3 DNA: TGTGCCAGCAGATTACAGGGGGCCACAGATACGCAGTATTTT
clone size: .
V gene: TRBV6-1
J gene: TRBJ2-3
D gene: TRBD1

CDR3 protein: CASSLEAGTYNSPLHF
CDR3 DNA: TGTGCCAGCAGCTTAGAGGCCGGGACGTATAATTCACCCCTCCACTTT
clone size: few
V gene: TRBV7-9
J gene: TRBJ1-6
D gene: .

CDR3 protein: CSVRGPGNFGYGYTF
CDR3 DNA: TGCAGCGTCCGGGGGCCGGGGAACTTCGGGTATGGCTACACCTTC
clone size: few
V gene: TRBV29-1
J gene: TRBJ1-2
D gene: .

CDR3 protein: CASSLAAGEKLFF
CDR3 DNA: TGTGCCAGCAGCTTAGCAGCGGGGGAAAAACTGTTTTTT
clone size: many
V gene: TRBV11-3
J gene: TRBJ1-4
D gene: .

CDR3 protein: CSASVVGTNYGYTF
CDR3 DNA: TGCAGTGCTAGTGTCGTCGGGACTAACTATGGCTACACCTTC
clone size: few
V gene: TRBV20-1
J gene: TRBJ1-2
D gene: .

CDR3 protein: CASSVRANTGELFF
CDR3 DNA: TGCGCCAGCAGCGTCAGGGCGAACACCGGGGAGCTGTTTTTT
clone size: .
V gene: TRBV5-1
J gene: TRBJ2-2
D gene: .

CDR3 protein: CASSPEGGAYEQYF
CDR3 DNA: TGTGCCAGCAGCCCGGAGGGGGGCGCCTACGAGCAGTACTTC
clone size: many
V gene: TRBV4-2
J gene: TRBJ2-7
D gene: .

CDR3 protein: CASSPDSTYEQYF
CDR3 DNA: TGTGCCAGCTCGCCGGACAGTACCTACGAGCAGTACTTC
clone size: .
V gene: TRBV18
J gene: TRBJ2-7
D gene: .